This TCR beta chain was identified in a study of blood T cell repertoires in COVID-19. A single count supports this clone. Compared with germline, one end of the junction differs, possibly owing to a read error. In the source study's methods: Reference gene primer amplification gave nucleated cell count estimates. TCRdb's table, derived via immunoSEQ multiplex PCR, lists solely in-frame clones and lacks some. That table is the source of V, J and clone size, and D and trimming were worked out from the DNA. Among some 160,000 clones listed, more than 65% were seen once. Germline CDR1 MNHEY, CDR2 SMNVEV (reference sequence). This CDR3 has 16 amino acids.

V gene TRBV27 combines with J gene TRBJ2-1; 11 nucleotides align to TRBD2. Material: peripheral blood. The TCR comes from a woman aged 80 or over with acute or convalescent COVID-19. The CDR3 sequence: CTSSLDSGRVYNEQFF. The DNA of the CDR3 is TGTACCAGCAGTTTAGATAGCGGGAGGGTTTACAATGAGCAGTTCTTC.